The rows below give T cell receptor beta chains drawn from one sample of a study of T cells in Graves' hyperthyroidism and ophthalmopathy. TCRdb re-called the multiplex PCR reads with MiXCR, one entry per CDR3 protein. Of 500,000 or so distinct CDR3 sequences in the sample, roughly 17% are singletons; the top ten hold approximately 16%. Sequences were obtained from blood. The receptors stem from a woman aged 18-30 years with Graves' ophthalmopathy. The conserved cysteine and the conserved F or W are not part of the CDR3 here. A D gene is named only where the DNA matches it firmly.

.,TRBV5-1,TRBJ1-1,ASSREVTEAF
TRBD1,TRBV13,TRBJ2-7,ASSSAGQGSNEQY
.,TRBV18,TRBJ2-5,ASSPPSPQGTQY
TRBD1,TRBV24-1,TRBJ1-5,ATSRGQISNQPQH
TRBD2,TRBV15,TRBJ2-1,ATSWPSGGSEQF
TRBD1,TRBV29-1,TRBJ2-1,SVYPDRPGGSYNEQF
.,TRBV7-2,TRBJ1-5,ASSLWGEDQPQH
.,TRBV11-2,TRBJ2-1,ASSLYLASPNEQF
TRBD2,TRBV27,TRBJ2-3,ASSLPGTSGSTDTQY
TRBD1,TRBV20-1,TRBJ2-5,SAKTGSEEVETQY
.,TRBV28,TRBJ1-1,ASSLRGDTEAF
TRBD1,TRBV30,TRBJ2-7,AWSPDRGRQY
TRBD2,TRBV3-1,TRBJ2-7,ASSQGLARSYEQY
TRBD1,TRBV27,TRBJ1-1,ASSWQGALNTEAF
.,TRBV11-2,TRBJ2-4,ASSLYSLAKNIQY
.,TRBV7-2,TRBJ1-2,VSSLTTGTQLYGYT
.,TRBV27,TRBJ2-7,ASSLFWDSSYEQY
.,TRBV3-1,TRBJ2-5,ASSRNPAGRETQY
TRBD2,TRBV6-4,TRBJ2-3,ASSLAGESDTQY
.,TRBV30,TRBJ2-1,ACPTPGVTYNEQF
TRBD2,TRBV7-2,TRBJ2-5,ASSHVRASGLGQETQY
.,TRBV7-9,TRBJ1-1,ASSLSSATEAF
.,TRBV5-1,TRBJ1-1,ASSPPGSPVYTEAF
TRBD1,TRBV28,TRBJ1-1,ATGSDRGWETEAY
TRBD1,TRBV27,TRBJ2-1,ASSSRDSSYNEQF
TRBD1,TRBV5-1,TRBJ1-6,ASSLGQGTYSPLH
TRBD1,TRBV28,TRBJ2-3,ASSLMLAGTGDTDTQY
TRBD1,TRBV7-3,TRBJ2-3,ASSLPHDRADTDTQY
TRBD1,TRBV4-3,TRBJ1-1,ASSQDRGYTEAF
TRBD1,TRBV7-8,TRBJ1-3,ASSLARGRSSGNTIY
TRBD1,TRBV5-1,TRBJ1-1,ASSYATGDTTKLPEAF
TRBD1,TRBV5-4,TRBJ2-4,ASSLNRGAKNIQY
.,TRBV30,TRBJ1-1,AWIHYRNTEAF
.,TRBV9,TRBJ1-2,ASSVDLEDSGYT
TRBD2,TRBV19,TRBJ2-1,ASLGPAGNEQF
TRBD1,TRBV14,TRBJ1-1,ASSHDRGPGDTEAF
TRBD2,TRBV6-1,TRBJ2-1,ASSGTSRNEQF
TRBD1,TRBV20-1,TRBJ2-7,SASPQGGYEQY
.,TRBV4-2,TRBJ1-5,ASSQDWGGYRPQH
TRBD1,TRBV30,TRBJ2-7,AWSVVPGGKYEQY
.,TRBV2,TRBJ1-2,ASSQPGTNIYGYT
TRBD1,TRBV7-2,TRBJ1-2,ASSLDRVKGYT
.,TRBV6-1,TRBJ2-7,ASSILERHLYEQY
TRBD1,TRBV12-3/TRBV12-4,TRBJ2-7,ASQSQGQVTYEQY
.,TRBV28,TRBJ1-4,ASSSGNEKLF